This TCR beta chain was identified in a study of T-cell memory formation after mild COVID-19. Study-wide points: Second-wave clones that peaked on day 37 lacked confirmed SARS-CoV-2 specificity. Shrinking CD4+ clones were chiefly CM and EM; CD8+ ones were chiefly EMRA.

The germline V and J ends were trimmed by 10 bases and 6 bases, with 17 bases remaining between them. The CDR3 extends over 13 amino acids. TCR alpha and TCR beta cDNA libraries with sample barcodes and UMIs came from 5'RACE using constant-segment primers. TCRdb used MiXCR to reprocess the 5' RACE reads, holding one entry per CDR3 protein. The top ten hold around 12% of the sample, which has 450,000 to 700,000 distinct CDR3 sequences, over 15% seen once. On this clonotype itself: The target antigen is unknown.

This TCR was recovered from an adult woman who had mild COVID-19 (a few samples of this study predate the infection). Cell type and time point are not known. What was sequenced was PBMCs or a T cell subset sorted from them (not recorded which). The rearrangement uses TRBV12-3 or TRBV12-4 and TRBJ2-3; TRBD2 might be the D (6 bases). The CDR3 spells CATSGQRGDTQYF. CDR3 coding DNA: TGTGCCACCTCGGGCCAACGGGGGGATACGCAGTATTTT.